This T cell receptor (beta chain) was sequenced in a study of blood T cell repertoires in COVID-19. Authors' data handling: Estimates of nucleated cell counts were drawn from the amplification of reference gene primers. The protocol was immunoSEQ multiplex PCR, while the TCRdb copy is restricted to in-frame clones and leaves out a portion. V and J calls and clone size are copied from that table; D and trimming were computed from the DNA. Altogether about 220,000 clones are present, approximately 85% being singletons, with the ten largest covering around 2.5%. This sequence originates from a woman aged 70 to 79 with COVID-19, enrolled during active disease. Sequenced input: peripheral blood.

The CDR3 sequence is CASSESSYSNQPQHF. The CDR3 DNA reads as TGTGCCAGCAGTGAATCCAGTTATAGCAATCAGCCCCAGCATTTT. The chain links TRBV2 to TRBJ1-5, with D uncertain. CDR1 is SNHLY, CDR2 FYNNEI, per germline. The CDR3 contains 15 residues. Trimming left V 2 bases short and J 0 bases short, with 8 bases between.